This T cell receptor beta chain was captured by sequencing in a study of chemoradiotherapy in HPV16-positive cancers. Study results and caveats: For HPV16-positive patients, expanding HPV-responsive T cells associated with longer recurrence-free survival. During treatment, candidate HPV-specific clones and E7-related motifs expanded in tumor.

The table came from immunoSEQ multiplex PCR; TCRdb's copy has only in-frame clones and leaves some out. The sample contains 20,000 to 25,000 clones, approximately 83% of which appear only once. Comment on this clone: What it binds is unknown.

This CDR3 region has 18 residues. J was trimmed by 4 bases and V by 1 base; bases with no gene match: 9. Germline CDR1 reads SEHNR; CDR2 reads FQNEAQ (reference sequence). The sequence derives from a human donor with HPV-associated anogenital cancer. This sample comprised blood, obtained from a patient who underwent chemoradiotherapy. The chain employs TRBV7-9 and TRBJ2-1; TRBD2 matches 11 bases. CDR3 DNA: TGTGCCAGCAGCTTAGATTATAGCGGGAGGGCGGCTTACAATGAGCAGTTCTTC. It yields the protein CASSLDYSGRAAYNEQFF.